A selection of T cell receptor beta chains follows, all from one sample in a study of cytomegalovirus exposure and HLA in healthy donors. Libraries were prepared by immunoSEQ multiplex PCR; TCRdb keeps only in-frame clonotypes and omits some of them. The sample yields 95,000 to 130,000 clones, around a tenth seen once. The sequenced material came from PBMCs. The receptors originated from a young man in good health and CMV-seronegative. CDR3s leave out the opening cysteine and the closing phenylalanine or tryptophan.

V	J	CDR3
TRBV18	TRBJ1-1	ASSPLQELNTEAF
TRBV19	TRBJ1-1	ASRKTGPNTEAF
TRBV6-1	TRBJ2-5	ASSEVSGETQY
TRBV6-1	-	ASKQGVVAYEQY
TRBV9	TRBJ2-7	ASSVDGDSYSTYEQY
TRBV19	TRBJ2-7	ASSIGTGTYEQY
TRBV5-4	TRBJ2-1	ASSPWTSGSFNEQF
TRBV5-1	TRBJ2-7	ASSGGGLSSYEQY
TRBV9	TRBJ2-3	ASSVAGSLTSTDTQY
TRBV30	TRBJ1-1	AWSVRDTRAF
TRBV6-1	TRBJ2-3	ASSDSRGRLTDTQY
TRBV29-1	TRBJ2-5	SVSGEETQY
TRBV28	TRBJ2-7	ASRGLGAREQY
TRBV7-9	TRBJ2-3	ASSLDLASDTQY
TRBV6-5	TRBJ1-1	ASRRKQDTEAF
TRBV28	TRBJ2-1	ASSLGTSFYNEQF
TRBV19	TRBJ1-6	ASSAWTGGQGYSPLH
TRBV19	TRBJ2-7	ASSKGQGAYEQY
TRBV7-2	TRBJ2-1	ASSQRTGYDSYNEQF
TRBV7-9	TRBJ1-1	ASSQNPQGAHAF
TRBV19	TRBJ1-6	ASTAEYNSPLH
TRBV2	TRBJ2-7	ASQDNLSEQY
TRBV25-1	TRBJ2-1	ASSATGTGGNEQF